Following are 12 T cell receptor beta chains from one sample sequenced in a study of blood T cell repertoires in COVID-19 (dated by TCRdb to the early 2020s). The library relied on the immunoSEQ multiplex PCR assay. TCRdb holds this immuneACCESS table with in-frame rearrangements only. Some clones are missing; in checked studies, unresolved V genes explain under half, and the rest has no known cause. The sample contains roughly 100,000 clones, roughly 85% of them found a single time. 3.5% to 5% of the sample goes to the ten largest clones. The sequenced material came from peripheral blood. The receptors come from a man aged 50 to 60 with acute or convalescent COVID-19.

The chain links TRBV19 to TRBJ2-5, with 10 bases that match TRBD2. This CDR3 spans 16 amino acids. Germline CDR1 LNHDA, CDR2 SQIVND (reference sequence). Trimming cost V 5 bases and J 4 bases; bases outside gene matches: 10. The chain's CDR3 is CASSSQLAGVGETQYF. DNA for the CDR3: TGTGCCAGTAGTTCCCAGCTAGCGGGAGTTGGAGAGACCCAGTACTTC.

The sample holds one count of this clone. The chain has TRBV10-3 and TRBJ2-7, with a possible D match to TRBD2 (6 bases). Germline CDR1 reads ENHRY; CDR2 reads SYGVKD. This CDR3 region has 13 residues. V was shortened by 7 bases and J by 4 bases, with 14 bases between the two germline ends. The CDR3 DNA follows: TGTGCCATCACCCGGGACTTTCTATACGAGCAGTACTTC. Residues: CAITRDFLYEQYF.

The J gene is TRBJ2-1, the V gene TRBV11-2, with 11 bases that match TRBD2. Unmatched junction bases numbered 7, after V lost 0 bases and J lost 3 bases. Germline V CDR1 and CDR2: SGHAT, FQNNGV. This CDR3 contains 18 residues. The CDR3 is CASSLDGLAGTIYNEQFF. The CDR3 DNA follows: TGTGCCAGCAGCTTAGACGGACTAGCGGGCACTATCTACAATGAGCAGTTCTTC.

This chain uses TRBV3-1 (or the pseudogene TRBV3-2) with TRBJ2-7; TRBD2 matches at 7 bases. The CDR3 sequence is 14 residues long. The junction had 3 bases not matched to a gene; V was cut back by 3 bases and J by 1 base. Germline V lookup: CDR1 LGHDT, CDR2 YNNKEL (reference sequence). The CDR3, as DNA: TGTGCCAGCAGCCACGGACTAGGATCCTACGAGCAGTACTTC. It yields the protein CASSHGLGSYEQYF.

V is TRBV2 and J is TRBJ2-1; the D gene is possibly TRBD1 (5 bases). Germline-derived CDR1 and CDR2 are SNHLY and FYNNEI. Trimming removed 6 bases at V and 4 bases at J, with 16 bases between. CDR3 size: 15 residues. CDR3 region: CASRFAGGAYNEQFF. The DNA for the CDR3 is TGTGCCAGCAGATTCGCCGGTGGGGCTTACAATGAGCAGTTCTTC.

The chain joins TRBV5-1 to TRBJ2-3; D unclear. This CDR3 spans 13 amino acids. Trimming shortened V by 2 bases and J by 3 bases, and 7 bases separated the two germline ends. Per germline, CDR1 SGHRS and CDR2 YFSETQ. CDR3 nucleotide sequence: TGCGCCAGCAGCTTACCCACAACAGATACGCAGTATTTT. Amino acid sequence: CASSLPTTDTQYF.

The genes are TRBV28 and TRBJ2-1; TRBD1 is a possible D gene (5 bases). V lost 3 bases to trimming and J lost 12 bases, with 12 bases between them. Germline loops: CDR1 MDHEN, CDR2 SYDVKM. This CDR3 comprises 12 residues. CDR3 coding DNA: TGTGCCAGCAGTTTGCAGGGAATCGGGCAGTTCTTC. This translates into CASSLQGIGQFF. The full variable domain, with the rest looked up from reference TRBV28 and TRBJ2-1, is DVKVTQSSRYLVKRTGEKVFLECVQDMDHENMFWYRQDPGLGLRLIYFSYDVKMKEKGDIPEGYSVSREKKERFSLILESASTNQTSMYLCASSLQGIGQFFGPGTRLTVL.

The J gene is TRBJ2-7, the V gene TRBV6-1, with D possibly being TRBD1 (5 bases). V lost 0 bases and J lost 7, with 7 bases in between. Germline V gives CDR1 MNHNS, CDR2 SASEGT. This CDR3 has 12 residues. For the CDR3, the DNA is TGTGCCAGCAGTGAAGCTAGACAGGAGCAGTACTTC. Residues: CASSEARQEQYF.

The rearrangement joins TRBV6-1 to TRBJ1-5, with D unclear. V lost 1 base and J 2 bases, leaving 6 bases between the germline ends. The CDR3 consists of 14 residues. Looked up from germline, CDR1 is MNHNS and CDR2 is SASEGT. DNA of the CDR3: TGTGCCAGCAGTGAAGTTTCTGGCAATCAGCCCCAGCATTTT. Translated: CASSEVSGNQPQHF.

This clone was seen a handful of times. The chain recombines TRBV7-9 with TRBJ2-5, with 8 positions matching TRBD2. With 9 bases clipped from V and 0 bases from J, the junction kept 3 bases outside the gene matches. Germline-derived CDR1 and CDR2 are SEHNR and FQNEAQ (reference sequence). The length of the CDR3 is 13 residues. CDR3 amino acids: CASSTSDQETQYF. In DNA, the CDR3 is TGTGCCAGTTCGACTAGCGACCAAGAGACCCAGTACTTC. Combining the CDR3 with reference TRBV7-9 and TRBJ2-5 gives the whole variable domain DTGVSQNPRHKITKRGQNVTFRCDPISEHNRLYWYRQTLGQGPEFLTYFQNEAQLEKSRLLSDRFSAERPKGSFSTLEIQRTEQGDSAMYLCASSTSDQETQYFGPGTRLLVL.

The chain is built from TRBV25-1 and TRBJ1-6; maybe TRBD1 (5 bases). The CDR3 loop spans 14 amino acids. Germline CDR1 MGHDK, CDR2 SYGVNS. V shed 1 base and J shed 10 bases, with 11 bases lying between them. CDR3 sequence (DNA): TGTGCCAGCAGTGAATCGAACAGGCTATCACCCCTCCACTTT. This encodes CASSESNRLSPLHF.

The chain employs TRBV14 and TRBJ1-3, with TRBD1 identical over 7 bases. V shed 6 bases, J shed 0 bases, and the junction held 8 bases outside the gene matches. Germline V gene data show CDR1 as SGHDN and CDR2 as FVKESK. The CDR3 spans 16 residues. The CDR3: CASRETGDTSGNTIYF. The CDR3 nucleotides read TGTGCCAGCAGGGAAACAGGGGACACCTCTGGAAACACCATATATTTT.